The 14 T cell receptor beta chains below all came from one sample that was sequenced in a study of PD-1 blockade in classical Hodgkin lymphoma. Stated time point: cycle 4 day 1 (C4D1), after less than 7 weeks of nivolumab. Every single patient, without exception, relapsed after autologous stem cell transplantation, and brentuximab vedotin exposure varied. Investigators obtained CD8+ T cells from thawed PBMCs by magnetic negative selection. Only in-frame clones appear in the TCRdb table, and some are missing; sequencing was by immunoSEQ multiplex PCR. The sample records 20,000 or so clones, about nine tenths being singletons. Source: CD8+ T cells from blood, taken before the fourth cycle of nivolumab. These receptors all stem from a human donor with classical Hodgkin lymphoma.

The chain joins TRBV2 to TRBJ2-7; a weak D match, TRBD2 (5 bases). Looked up from germline, CDR1 is SNHLY and CDR2 is FYNNEI. The CDR3 has 15 amino acids. The V and J ends lost 2 bases and 0 bases respectively, with 11 bases between them. The CDR3, as DNA: TGTGCCAGCAGTGAATATAAGCGGACCTCCTACGAGCAGTACTTC. Translating gives CASSEYKRTSYEQYF.

This chain links TRBV5-1 with TRBJ2-1, with D maybe TRBD2 (5 bases). Trimming shortened V by 2 bases and J by 9 bases, and 15 bases separated the two germline ends. The CDR3 is 14 amino acids. Looked up from germline, CDR1 is SGHRS and CDR2 is YFSETQ. This CDR3 is CASSFSLAEGEQFF. CDR3 nucleotide sequence: TGCGCCAGCAGCTTCTCCCTAGCCGAGGGTGAGCAGTTCTTC.

This rearrangement joins TRBV7-8 to TRBJ2-5; D uncertain. This CDR3 comprises 14 residues. Germline lookup yields CDR1 SGHVS and CDR2 FQNEAQ. Trimming pared 5 bases from V and 1 base from J, leaving 11 bases between. This CDR3 reads CASSENRGQETQYF. The CDR3 DNA follows: TGTGCCAGCAGCGAGAACCGAGGCCAAGAGACCCAGTACTTC.

The rearrangement links TRBV7-9 to TRBJ1-3; no definite D call. The germline V and J ends were trimmed by 2 bases and 4 bases, with 12 bases remaining between them. Germline V gives CDR1 SEHNR, CDR2 FQNEAQ (reference sequence). This CDR3 is built from 15 residues. The CDR3 DNA follows: TGTGCCAGCAGCTTACCCTTTGGGTCCGGAAACACCATATATTTT. Translation gives CASSLPFGSGNTIYF.

V and J are TRBV10-3 and TRBJ2-3; 7 bases line up with TRBD1. This CDR3 has 15 amino acids. J gave up 2 bases and V 3 bases, and 5 bases lay outside the gene matches. Germline-derived CDR1 and CDR2 are ENHRY and SYGVKD. Here the CDR3 reads CAISDRDSLTDTQYF. The CDR3 coding sequence is TGTGCCATCAGTGATCGGGACAGCCTCACAGATACGCAGTATTTT.

This sequence joins TRBV2 and TRBJ1-2; D gene uncertain. The germline V and J ends were trimmed by 0 bases and 7 bases, with 9 bases remaining between them. Germline V gene lookup returns CDR1 SNHLY and CDR2 FYNNEI. This CDR3 region has 13 residues. The CDR3, as DNA: TGTGCCAGCAGTGAAGCGGCCTTACGTGGCTACACCTTC. Translated, it gives CASSEAALRGYTF.

This clone has more than one count but fewer than ten. This chain links TRBV6-1 with TRBJ1-2; D is undetermined. V lost 3 bases, J lost 7 bases, and 6 bases lay in between. Germline values: CDR1 MNHNS, CDR2 SASEGT. The CDR3 runs to 11 residues. The CDR3 nucleotides read TGTGCCAGCAGTGACTCTCCTGGCTACACCTTC. Protein product: CASSDSPGYTF.

Only one count was recorded for this clone. The V gene is TRBV20-1, the J gene TRBJ2-5, with unresolved D. The CDR3 contains 11 residues. With 0 bases removed from V and 2 bases from J, the gap between germline ends came to 1 base. Germline lookup yields CDR1 DFQATT and CDR2 SNEGSKA (reference sequence). CDR3 DNA sequence: TGCAGTGCTAGAGATCAAGAGACCCAGTACTTC. Translated, it gives CSARDQETQYF.

V and J are TRBV27 and TRBJ2-3; 9 nucleotides match TRBD2. The V gene's germline CDR1 is MNHEY and CDR2 SMNVEV (reference sequence). The CDR3 contains 16 residues. Trimming took 5 bases from V and 2 from J; bases not matched to a gene: 8. CDR3 sequence reads: CASSPPRLAATDTQYF. The CDR3 bases are TGTGCCAGCAGTCCACCCCGACTAGCGGCCACAGATACGCAGTATTTT.

V usage is TRBV28 and J usage is TRBJ1-4; a weak D match, TRBD1 (5 bases). The CDR3 extends over 15 amino acids. Germline V gene sequence: CDR1 MDHEN, CDR2 SYDVKM. Deletions cut 6 bases from V and 12 bases from J, with 23 bases between. CDR3: CASRRIDRISRELFF. The CDR3 nucleotides are TGTGCCAGCAGAAGGATCGACAGAATTAGTCGCGAACTGTTTTTT.

The rearrangement joins TRBV5-1 to TRBJ2-7; unclear D gene. The CDR3 spans 13 residues. V was pared by 0 bases and J by 5 bases, with 9 bases between. Looked up from germline, CDR1 is SGHRS and CDR2 is YFSETQ. The CDR3 DNA follows: TGCGCCAGCAGCTTGGGCCCTTCTGACGAGCAGTACTTC. Protein product: CASSLGPSDEQYF.

This sequence joins TRBV28 and TRBJ2-7; 10 nucleotides match TRBD1. V lost 4 bases to trimming and J lost 5 bases; unmatched junction nucleotides: 23. CDR3 length equals 20 residues. The germline V gene encodes CDR1 MDHEN and CDR2 SYDVKM. This chain's CDR3 is CASSSPIIRSTGGRADEQYF. The CDR3, as DNA: TGTGCCAGCAGTTCCCCTATTATTCGCTCGACAGGGGGCAGGGCTGACGAGCAGTACTTC.

The chain joins TRBV6-5 to TRBJ2-3; TRBD1 might be the D (5 bases). The CDR3 sequence is 15 residues long. The V end lost 2 bases, the J end lost 3 bases, and 12 bases lay between the germline ends. Germline loops: CDR1 MNHEY, CDR2 SVGAGI. This CDR3 reads CASSYTDRQTDTQYF. The DNA of the CDR3 is TGTGCCAGCAGTTACACCGACAGACAGACAGATACGCAGTATTTT.

This clone is a singleton in its sample. The chain couples TRBV6-1 to TRBJ1-4; TRBD1 might be the D (6 bases). Trimming took 4 bases from V and 8 from J, leaving 14 bases between them. This CDR3 is built from 14 residues. Per germline, CDR1 MNHNS and CDR2 SASEGT. The CDR3 coding sequence is TGTGCCAGCAGTGCGGGGTGGGGGCGCGAAAAACTGTTTTTT. Encoded protein: CASSAGWGREKLFF.